These T cell receptor beta chains were read from a single sample in a study of early T cells in non-severe SARS-CoV-2 infection. Via MiXCR, TCRdb re-called the 5' RACE reads, giving one row per CDR3 protein. The sample records nearly 55,000 distinct CDR3 sequences, around 7.7% being singletons. Material: whole blood, obtained at baseline. These receptors came from an adult who was a healthcare worker with PCR-confirmed SARS-CoV-2 infection or an uninfected control (not recorded which). CDR3s include the opening cysteine and the closing phenylalanine or tryptophan. The order of the fields is D gene, V gene, J gene, clone size, CDR3 DNA, CDR3 protein. A D gene is named only where the DNA matches it firmly. Size is stated for part of the rows, as once, few or many counts, or as a class when the clone is expanded.

.	TRBV14	TRBJ1-2	.	TGTGCCAGCAGCCGCCGTGGAGATGGCTACACCTTC	CASSRRGDGYTF
.	TRBV13	TRBJ2-3	many	TGTGCCAGCAGCCCCCGGGACCGCAGCACAGATACGCAGTATTTT	CASSPRDRSTDTQYF
.	TRBV7-9	TRBJ1-2	few	TGTGCCAGCAGCTTAGAGGGGGTGATCTATGGCTACACCTTC	CASSLEGVIYGYTF
.	TRBV20-1	TRBJ2-1	few	TGCAGTGCTAGATCCGGCTGGGTAGCCTACAATGAGCAGTTCTTC	CSARSGWVAYNEQFF
.	TRBV6-5	TRBJ2-5	many	TGTGCCAGTTCGGGGGGCCACCAGGTCCCAGAGACCCAGTACTTC	CASSGGHQVPETQYF
TRBD1	TRBV20-1	TRBJ2-7	few	TGCAGTGCTAGAGATCTTCGGACAGGGTCTCCCTACGAGCAGTACTTC	CSARDLRTGSPYEQYF
.	TRBV20-1	TRBJ2-7	.	TGCAGTGCTAGCGGGAGGGGGCACGAGCAGTACTTC	CSASGRGHEQYF
TRBD2	TRBV2	TRBJ2-1	many	TGTGCCAGCAGTCCAAAGGGGCGTAGCGGGGCTAGCGGGAAGGATGAGCAGTTCTTC	CASSPKGRSGASGKDEQFF
TRBD2	TRBV12-3/TRBV12-4	TRBJ2-7	medium-sized	TGTGCCAGCAGCCGCGGGGGGGACGAGCAGTACTTC	CASSRGGDEQYF
.	TRBV12-3/TRBV12-4	TRBJ1-6	few	TGTGCCAGCAAGAGGGACGGCCAATCACCCCTCCACTTT	CASKRDGQSPLHF
TRBD2	TRBV12-3/TRBV12-4	TRBJ2-3	.	TGTGCCAGCAGCCCGAGGCGGCTAGCGGGAGCCCCAGATACGCAGTATTTT	CASSPRRLAGAPDTQYF
TRBD2	TRBV6-1	TRBJ2-7	.	TGTGCCAGCACATCCGCAGGTGCGGGAGCCTCCGAGCAGTACTTC	CASTSAGAGASEQYF
TRBD2	TRBV12-3/TRBV12-4	TRBJ2-4	.	TGTGCCAGCAGTCCCCGCCTAGCGGGTGGGTCGGGAAACATTCAGTACTTC	CASSPRLAGGSGNIQYF
TRBD1	TRBV2	TRBJ2-5	many	TGTGCCAGCAGCGTGGGACAGGGGGGGCCCCAGTACTTC	CASSVGQGGPQYF
.	TRBV30	TRBJ2-7	.	TGTGCCTGGAGTGGAGGGGCCTACGAGCAGTACTTC	CAWSGGAYEQYF
.	TRBV7-8	TRBJ2-1	.	TGTGCCAGCAGGGAAGAGGGGATTTCCTACAATGAGCAGTTCTTC	CASREEGISYNEQFF